The 20 T cell receptor beta chains below all came from one sample that was sequenced in a study of control samples from healthy donors and cancer patients (dated by TCRdb to about 2020). Library method: the immunoSEQ multiplex PCR assay. The source is immuneACCESS, and TCRdb retained only in-frame sequences with V and J called. Part of the clones is not carried over; for the studies checked, unresolved V genes explain less than half of this, and the remainder is unexplained. Counted in this sample were 150,000 to 200,000 clones; around nine tenths of them appeared once. 1.3% to 1.5% of the sample goes to the ten largest clones. The sequenced material came from blood. The receptor source for this set is a man between 25 and 39 years old in good health.

The chain employs TRBV29-1 and TRBJ1-2; D unresolved. This CDR3 is built from 12 residues. V lost 4 bases and J lost 2, with 8 bases in between. Germline-derived CDR1 and CDR2 are SQVTM and ANQGSEA. The CDR3 bases are TGCAGCGTTGGCGGGATCAACTATGGCTACACCTTC. As protein: CSVGGINYGYTF.

This chain uses TRBV7-9 with TRBJ1-2; weak D call: TRBD1 (5 bases). Trimming cost V 5 bases and J 0 bases, with 16 bases left between them. The CDR3 runs 16 residues. Germline V gene sequence: CDR1 SEHNR, CDR2 FQNEAQ (reference sequence). The CDR3 loop reads CASSQTDSLPNYGYTF. DNA of the CDR3: TGTGCCAGCAGCCAAACCGACAGCTTACCTAACTATGGCTACACCTTC.

The chain has TRBV2 and TRBJ1-5; no firm D call. This CDR3 is built from 13 residues. Germline CDR1 is SNHLY and CDR2 is FYNNEI. V lost 1 base to trimming and J lost 6 bases, with 7 bases between them. The CDR3 DNA follows: TGTGCCAGCAGTGAAGATTCGCCTCAGCCCCAGCATTTT. The encoded protein is CASSEDSPQPQHF. The complete variable domain, with remaining parts taken from reference TRBV2 and TRBJ1-5, reads EPEVTQTPSHQVTQMGQEVILRCVPISNHLYFYWYRQILGQKVEFLVSFYNNEISEKSEIFDDQFSVERPDGSNFTLKIRSTKLEDSAMYFCASSEDSPQPQHFGDGTRLSIL.

The chain is built from TRBV5-1 and TRBJ1-5; D not resolved. Germline V gene sequence: CDR1 SGHRS, CDR2 YFSETQ. This CDR3 comprises 16 residues. V was trimmed by 0 bases and J by 0 bases, leaving 10 bases between them. CDR3: CASSLDGPYSNQPQHF. The CDR3 nucleotides read TGCGCCAGCAGCTTGGACGGTCCGTATAGCAATCAGCCCCAGCATTTT.

V usage is TRBV2 and J usage is TRBJ1-5, with D perhaps TRBD1 (5 bases). The CDR3 contains 14 residues. Germline lookup yields CDR1 SNHLY and CDR2 FYNNEI. V lost 6 bases and J lost 4, with 13 bases in between. The CDR3 coding sequence is TGTGCCAGCAGGGGACTAGGAGGGAATCAGCCCCAGCATTTT. Translation: CASRGLGGNQPQHF.

The rearrangement joins TRBV19 to TRBJ1-2, with D possibly TRBD1 on 6 matching bases. The V end was cut by 9 bases, the J end by 8 bases, with 19 bases between. Per germline, CDR1 LNHDA and CDR2 SQIVND (reference sequence). This CDR3 is built from 13 residues. The CDR3: CASEPQGLQGYTF. The CDR3 coding sequence is TGTGCCAGCGAGCCACAGGGACTGCAGGGCTACACCTTC.

The genes are TRBV6-2 or TRBV6-3 and TRBJ1-6; TRBD1 agrees at 8 bases. The germline V gene encodes CDR1 MNHEY and CDR2 SVGEGT. Losses at the gene ends were 5 bases for V and 14 bases for J; bases not matched to a gene: 8. This CDR3 is 13 amino acids long. The CDR3 coding sequence is TGTGCCAGCAGTCACCCCCAGGGGGCGACCCTCCACTTT. Protein: CASSHPQGATLHF.

The CDR3 region is CASSQGGSFYEQYF. In DNA form, the CDR3 reads TGTGCCAGCAGCCAAGGTGGGAGTTTCTACGAGCAGTACTTC. This chain uses TRBV3-1 (or the pseudogene TRBV3-2) with TRBJ2-7, with D possibly TRBD2 on 5 matching bases. Germline V CDR1 and CDR2: LGHDT, YNNKEL (reference sequence). V was pared by 1 base and J by 3 bases, with 10 bases between. The CDR3 sequence is 14 residues long.

The chain uses TRBV6-5 and TRBJ1-2; the D is unclear. CDR1 MNHEY and CDR2 SVGAGI come from the germline V gene. Deletions cut 2 bases from V and 8 bases from J, with 12 bases between. The CDR3 totals 13 residues. The DNA for the CDR3 is TGTGCCAGCAGTTACAGTAGCCTGAGCGGCTACACCTTC. Protein: CASSYSSLSGYTF.

This chain joins TRBV5-1 and TRBJ1-3; D is perhaps TRBD1 (6 bases). The V gene's germline CDR1 is SGHRS and CDR2 YFSETQ. The ends were cut back, 0 bases at V and 0 bases at J, with 13 bases in the middle. The CDR3 sequence is 17 residues long. CDR3 loop: CASSLDPTGSSGNTIYF. Here the CDR3 DNA reads TGCGCCAGCAGCTTGGACCCTACAGGGAGCTCTGGAAACACCATATATTTT.

This clone occurred a few times. The chain combines TRBV19 with TRBJ1-2; D is unresolved. Looked up from germline, CDR1 is LNHDA and CDR2 is SQIVND (reference sequence). The CDR3 has 15 residues. V was shortened by 3 bases and J by 0 bases, with 11 bases between the two germline ends. CDR3 DNA sequence: TGTGCCAGTAGTATCGGTCTATCTGCTAACTATGGCTACACCTTC. As protein: CASSIGLSANYGYTF. The variable domain in full, completed from reference TRBV19 and TRBJ1-2, reads DGGITQSPKYLFRKEGQNVTLSCEQNLNHDAMYWYRQDPGQGLRLIYYSQIVNDFQKGDIAEGYSVSREKKESFPLTVTSAQKNPTAFYLCASSIGLSANYGYTFGSGTRLTVV.

The genes are TRBV7-9 and TRBJ2-5, with D possibly being TRBD1 (6 bases). This CDR3 region has 15 residues. The germline gives CDR1 SEHNR, CDR2 FQNEAQ (reference sequence). V lost 1 base, J lost 4 bases, and 13 bases lay in between. CDR3 nucleotide sequence: TGTGCCAGCAGCTTAGACCGGGGCAGGGGAGAGACCCAGTACTTC. Amino acid sequence: CASSLDRGRGETQYF.

The chain couples TRBV28 to TRBJ1-2; no definite D call. The CDR3 is 14 amino acids. Germline V gives CDR1 MDHEN, CDR2 SYDVKM. V lost 2 bases, J lost 8 bases, and 15 bases lay in between. CDR3 nucleotides: TGTGCCAGCAGTTTAAGGAGGGTGACCGGCGGCTACACCTTC. Its protein is CASSLRRVTGGYTF.

J is TRBJ1-2 and V is TRBV2, with 12 bases lining up with TRBD1. The CDR3 is 17 amino acids. V shed 7 bases, J shed 3 bases, and the junction held 12 bases outside the gene matches. From germline, CDR1 is SNHLY and CDR2 FYNNEI. CDR3 region: CASNTGTGGYRDYGYTF. The DNA for the CDR3 is TGTGCCAGCAATACCGGGACAGGGGGCTACCGGGACTATGGCTACACCTTC.

The genes are TRBV10-3 and TRBJ2-7, with D unresolved. The V gene's germline CDR1 is ENHRY and CDR2 SYGVKD. Deletions cut 0 bases from V and 4 bases from J, with 4 bases between. The CDR3 sequence is 12 residues long. CDR3 in DNA: TGTGCCATCAGTGAGTCGCCGTACGAGCAGTACTTC. As protein: CAISESPYEQYF.

V usage is TRBV28 and J usage is TRBJ1-5, with D perhaps TRBD1 (5 bases). V lost 2 bases and J lost 4, with 12 bases in between. The CDR3 runs 15 residues. The germline V gene has CDR1 MDHEN and CDR2 SYDVKM. In DNA, the CDR3 is TGTGCCAGCAGTTTAGGCCAGGGTTGGAATCAGCCCCAGCATTTT. It specifies CASSLGQGWNQPQHF.

The rearrangement links TRBV12-3 or TRBV12-4 to TRBJ1-2, with TRBD1 as a possible D gene (5 bases). Trimming pared 5 bases from V and 7 bases from J, leaving 8 bases between. CDR3 length: 11 amino acids. The CDR3 here is CASSIRVGYTF. The DNA of the CDR3 is TGTGCCAGCAGTATCAGGGTTGGCTACACCTTC.

This clone has only a few counts. V and J are TRBV7-9 and TRBJ2-5; 10 bases match TRBD1. CDR1 SEHNR and CDR2 FQNEAQ come from the germline V gene (reference sequence). CDR3 size: 15 residues. Losses at the gene ends were 4 bases for V and 5 bases for J; bases not matched to a gene: 7. This chain's CDR3 is CASSSGQGSTETQYF. The CDR3 DNA reads TGTGCCAGCAGCTCGGGACAGGGGAGTACGGAGACCCAGTACTTC.

The chain employs TRBV9 and TRBJ2-1; 12 bases match TRBD2. Looked up from germline, CDR1 is SGDLS and CDR2 is YYNGEE. After removal of 3 bases from V and 8 bases from J, the junction contained 9 bases not matched to a gene. The CDR3 loop spans 16 amino acids. CDR3 nucleotides: TGTGCCAGCAGCGCCCAAAAGACTAGCGGGAGCGATGAGCAGTTCTTC. Translation: CASSAQKTSGSDEQFF.

V gene TRBV24-1 combines with J gene TRBJ2-2, with 11 bases lining up with TRBD1. Per the germline V gene, CDR1 is KGHDR and CDR2 is SFDVKD. The CDR3 loop spans 16 amino acids. J was trimmed by 5 bases and V by 6 bases; bases with no gene match: 7. The CDR3 sequence is CATSTGTGGLTGELFF. The CDR3 nucleotides are TGTGCCACCAGTACCGGGACAGGGGGTTTGACCGGGGAGCTGTTTTTT.